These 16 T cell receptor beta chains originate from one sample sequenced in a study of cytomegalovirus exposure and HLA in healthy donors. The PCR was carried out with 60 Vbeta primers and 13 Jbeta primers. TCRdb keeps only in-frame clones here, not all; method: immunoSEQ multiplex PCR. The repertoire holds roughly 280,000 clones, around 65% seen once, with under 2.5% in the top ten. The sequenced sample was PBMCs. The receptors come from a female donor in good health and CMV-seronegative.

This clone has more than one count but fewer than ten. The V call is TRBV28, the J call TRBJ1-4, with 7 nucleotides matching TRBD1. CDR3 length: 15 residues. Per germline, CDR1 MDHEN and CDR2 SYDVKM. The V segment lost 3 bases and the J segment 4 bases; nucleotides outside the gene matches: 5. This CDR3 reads CASSFPGGGNEKLFF. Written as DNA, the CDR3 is TGTGCCAGCAGTTTCCCAGGGGGTGGTAATGAAAAACTGTTTTTT.

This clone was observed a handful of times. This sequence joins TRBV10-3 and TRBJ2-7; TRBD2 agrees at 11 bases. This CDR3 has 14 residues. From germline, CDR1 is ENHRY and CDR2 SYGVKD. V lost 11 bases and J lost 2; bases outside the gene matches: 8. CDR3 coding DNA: TGTGCCGTCACGGGGACTAGCGGAACCTACGAGCAGTACTTC. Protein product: CAVTGTSGTYEQYF.

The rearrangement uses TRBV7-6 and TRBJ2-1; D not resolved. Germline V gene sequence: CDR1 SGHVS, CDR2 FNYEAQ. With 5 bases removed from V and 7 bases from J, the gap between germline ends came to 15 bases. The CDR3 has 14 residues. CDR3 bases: TGTGCCAGCAGCACAGTCGTTGGGTGGAATGAGCAGTTCTTC. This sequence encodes CASSTVVGWNEQFF.

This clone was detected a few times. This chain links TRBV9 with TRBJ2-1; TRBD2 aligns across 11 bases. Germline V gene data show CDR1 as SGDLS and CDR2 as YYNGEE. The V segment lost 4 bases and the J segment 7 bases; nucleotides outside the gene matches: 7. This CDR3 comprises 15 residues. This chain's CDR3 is CASSYGTSGGNEQFF. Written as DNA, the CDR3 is TGTGCCAGCAGCTACGGGACTAGCGGCGGGAATGAGCAGTTCTTC.

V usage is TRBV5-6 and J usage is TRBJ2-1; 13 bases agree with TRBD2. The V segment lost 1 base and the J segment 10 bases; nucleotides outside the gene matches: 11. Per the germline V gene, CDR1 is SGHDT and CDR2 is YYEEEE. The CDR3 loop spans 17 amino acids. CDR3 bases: TGTGCCAGCAGCTTGAGAGGTGGGACTAGCGGGATTCCGGAGCAGTTCTTC. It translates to CASSLRGGTSGIPEQFF.

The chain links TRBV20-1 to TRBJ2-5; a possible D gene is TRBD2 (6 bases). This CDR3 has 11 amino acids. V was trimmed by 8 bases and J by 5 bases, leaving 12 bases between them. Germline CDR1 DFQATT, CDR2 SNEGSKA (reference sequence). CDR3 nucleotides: TGCAGTCCCGAACGGGGGGAGACCCAGTACTTC. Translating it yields CSPERGETQYF.

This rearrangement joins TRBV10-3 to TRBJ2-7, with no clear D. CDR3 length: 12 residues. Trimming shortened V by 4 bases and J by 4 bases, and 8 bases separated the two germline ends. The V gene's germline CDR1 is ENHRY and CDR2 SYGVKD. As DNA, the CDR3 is TGTGCCATCAGTGGATCCGGTTACGAGCAGTACTTC. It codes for CAISGSGYEQYF.

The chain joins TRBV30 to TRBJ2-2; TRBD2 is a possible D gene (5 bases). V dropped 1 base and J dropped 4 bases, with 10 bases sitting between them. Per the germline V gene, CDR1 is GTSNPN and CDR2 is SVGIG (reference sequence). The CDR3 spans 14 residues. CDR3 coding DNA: TGTGCCTGGAGTGACTGGACTGCCACCGGGGAGCTGTTTTTT. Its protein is CAWSDWTATGELFF.

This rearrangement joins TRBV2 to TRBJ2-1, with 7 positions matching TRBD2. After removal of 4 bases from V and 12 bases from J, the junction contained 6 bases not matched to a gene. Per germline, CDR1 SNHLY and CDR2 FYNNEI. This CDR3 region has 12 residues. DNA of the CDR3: TGTGCCAGCAGTGTGACTAGCCAACCGCAGTTCTTC. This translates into CASSVTSQPQFF. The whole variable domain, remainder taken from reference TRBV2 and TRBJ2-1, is EPEVTQTPSHQVTQMGQEVILRCVPISNHLYFYWYRQILGQKVEFLVSFYNNEISEKSEIFDDQFSVERPDGSNFTLKIRSTKLEDSAMYFCASSVTSQPQFFGPGTRLTVL.

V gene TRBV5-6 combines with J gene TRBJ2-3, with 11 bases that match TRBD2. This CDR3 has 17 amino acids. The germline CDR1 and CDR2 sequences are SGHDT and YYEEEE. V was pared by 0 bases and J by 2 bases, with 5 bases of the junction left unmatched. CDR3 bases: TGTGCCAGCAGCTTGGGCAGGACTAGCGGGTACACAGATACGCAGTATTTT. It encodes CASSLGRTSGYTDTQYF.

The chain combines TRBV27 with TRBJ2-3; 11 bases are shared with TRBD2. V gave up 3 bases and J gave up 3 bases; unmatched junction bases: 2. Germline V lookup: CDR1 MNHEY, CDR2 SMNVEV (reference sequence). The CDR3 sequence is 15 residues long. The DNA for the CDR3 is TGTGCCAGCAGTTTGGGACTAGCGGTAACAGATACGCAGTATTTT. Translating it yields CASSLGLAVTDTQYF.

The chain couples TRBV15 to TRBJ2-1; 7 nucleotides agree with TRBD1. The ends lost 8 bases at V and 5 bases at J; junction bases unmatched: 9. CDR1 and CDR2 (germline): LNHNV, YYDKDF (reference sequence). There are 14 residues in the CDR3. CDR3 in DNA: TGTGCCACCGGTGCAGGGGGTTTGAACAATGAGCAGTTCTTC. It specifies CATGAGGLNNEQFF.

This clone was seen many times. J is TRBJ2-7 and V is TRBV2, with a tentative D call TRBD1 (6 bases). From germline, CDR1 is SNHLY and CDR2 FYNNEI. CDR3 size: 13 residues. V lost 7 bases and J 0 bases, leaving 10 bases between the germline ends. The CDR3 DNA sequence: TGTGCCAGCAAGCCGGACAGCTCCTACGAGCAGTACTTC. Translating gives CASKPDSSYEQYF.

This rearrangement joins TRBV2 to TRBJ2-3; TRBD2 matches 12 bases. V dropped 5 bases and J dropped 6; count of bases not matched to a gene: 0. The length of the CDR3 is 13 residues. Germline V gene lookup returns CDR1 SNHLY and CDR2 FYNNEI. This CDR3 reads CASSLAGGDTQYF. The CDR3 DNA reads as TGTGCCAGCAGTCTAGCGGGAGGGGATACGCAGTATTTT.

DNA of the CDR3: TGTGCCAGCAGCCCCCTATTAGGGAGCACCGGGGAGCTGTTTTTT. Translating it yields CASSPLLGSTGELFF. V is TRBV9 and J is TRBJ2-2; a weak D match, TRBD2 (5 bases). Germline V lookup: CDR1 SGDLS, CDR2 YYNGEE. The CDR3 spans 15 residues. Trimming shortened V by 4 bases and J by 4 bases, and 14 bases separated the two germline ends.

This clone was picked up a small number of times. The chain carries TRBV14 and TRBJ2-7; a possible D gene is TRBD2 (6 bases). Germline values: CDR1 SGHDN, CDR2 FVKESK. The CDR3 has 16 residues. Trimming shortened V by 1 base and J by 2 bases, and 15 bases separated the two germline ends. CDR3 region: CASSQGRAGPTYEQYF. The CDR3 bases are TGTGCCAGCAGCCAAGGACGAGCGGGCCCCACCTACGAGCAGTACTTC.